The clone carrying this T cell receptor beta chain showed up just a few times. Its target is not known. The sample comes from a study of human T cells and chemical hapten exposure. Whole-study results and caveats: Those TCRs sitting above 1 in 1000 frequency stayed the same with DPC sensitization.

Trimming left V 2 bases short and J 8 bases short, with 16 bases between. Looked up from germline, CDR1 is MNHEY and CDR2 is SVGAGI. The CDR3 length is 15 residues. Time point of the sample: patch test 2, 6 weeks after DPC sensitization. The sample's treatment: therapeutic diphenylcyclopropenone sensitization with weekly scalp DPC. Patches went on only after blood had been drawn each time. Unique molecular identifiers were affixed to discrete cDNA molecules within the library. TCRdb reprocessed the RACE reads via MiXCR and lists one record per CDR3 protein. The sample includes fewer than 100,000 distinct CDR3 sequences, around a tenth of them seen just once.

The chain uses TRBV6-5 and TRBJ2-1; D perhaps matches TRBD2 (7 bases). This sequence was found in a young man with alopecia areata. Some clones in this sample may be carry-over from other donors' samples. The sample consisted of whole blood, taken in connection with sensitization to the hapten diphenylcyclopropenone (DPC). The DNA for the CDR3 is TGTGCCAGCAGTTACAGGGACACGGGGGGCCATGAGCAGTTCTTC. Its protein is CASSYRDTGGHEQFF.